Listed below are T cell receptor beta chains from one sample, sequenced in a study of T cell responses to AZD1222 COVID-19 vaccine. Data came from immunoSEQ multiplex PCR; TCRdb stores just in-frame clones and leaves some out. The top ten clones hold 5% of a sample with about 150,000 clones, under 95% of them seen once. Source: peripheral blood, taken on day 0 of AZD1222 vaccination. These receptors all stem from an adult in good health. Both conserved end residues are part of each CDR3. The D gene is left open where the match is weak. Size values are once, few and many counts, or a class for expanded clones, and some rows have none.

>TRBD1|TRBV4-1|-|TRBJ1-5
TGCGCCAGCAGTCACCCCCCGGGACAGCCTAACAATCAGCCCCAGCATTTT
CASSHPPGQPNNQPQHF
>-|TRBV30|-|TRBJ2-3
TGTGCCTGGACCCGGGAGACTCATACGCAGTATTTT
CAWTRETHTQYF
>-|TRBV28|once|TRBJ1-3
TGTGCCAGCAGTTACCTGAGGTCTGGAAACACCATATATTTT
CASSYLRSGNTIYF
>-|TRBV6-2/TRBV6-3|-|TRBJ1-2
TGTGCCAGCAGTTACTTCGACAGCTATGGCTACACCTTC
CASSYFDSYGYTF
>-|TRBV27|-|TRBJ1-2
TGTGCCAGCAATTTCCGCTTTCGGGGTTCAAACTATGGCTACACCTTC
CASNFRFRGSNYGYTF
>TRBD1|TRBV19|-|TRBJ1-5
TGTGCCAGTATGGAGGGACAGAGCAATCAGCCCCAGCATTTT
CASMEGQSNQPQHF
>-|TRBV14|-|TRBJ1-1
TGTGCCAGCAGCCAAGGTGCTGAAGCTTTCTTT
CASSQGAEAFF
>-|TRBV9|once|TRBJ2-2
TGTGCCAGCAGCGTAGATCTGACGAGCGCCGGGGAGCTGTTTTTT
CASSVDLTSAGELFF
>-|TRBV6-5|-|TRBJ2-7
TGTGCCACCCGAGAAGGACTGAGCATCTCCTACGAGCAGTACTTC
CATREGLSISYEQYF
>-|TRBV6-5|-|TRBJ1-2
TGTGCCAGCAGACCCCTTGACGGACACTATGGCTACACCTTC
CASRPLDGHYGYTF
>-|TRBV18|-|TRBJ2-7
TGTGCCAGCTCACCCGCGAGAACAGCGGCGTCCTACGAGCAGTACTTC
CASSPARTAASYEQYF
>-|TRBV27|-|TRBJ2-2
TGTGCCAGCAGTTTGTTAAAAGGGTCGGTCACCGGGGAGCTGTTTTTT
CASSLLKGSVTGELFF
>TRBD1|TRBV5-8|once|TRBJ1-5
TGTGCCAGCAACGATCAGGGGGTTAGCAATCAGCCCCAGCATTTT
CASNDQGVSNQPQHF
>-|TRBV14|-|TRBJ1-1
-
CASILAFF